Listed below are T cell receptor beta chains from one sample, sequenced in a study of T cell repertoires in cytomegalovirus infection. TCRdb independently ran MiXCR on the reads; one entry per CDR3 protein. Among roughly 990,000 distinct CDR3 sequences listed, roughly 30% were seen once. Their cognate antigens are unknown. The input for sequencing was cultured CD8+ T cells from PBMCs, taken from culture after CMV antigen stimulation. The receptors stem from a human donor in good health (CMV status not recorded). Some clones in this sample may be carry-over from other donors' samples. Both conserved end residues are part of each CDR3. The D gene is left open where the match is weak. Clone size is not always given. Where it is, it says once, few, many or a class for expanded clones.

v_gene: TRBV14
d_gene: TRBD1
j_gene: TRBJ1-3
abundance: .
CDR3nt: TGTGCCAGCAGCCAAGCGGACAGGGGGCTTCGAGGGCTTGGAAACACCATATATTTT
CDR3aa: CASSQADRGLRGLGNTIYF

v_gene: TRBV6-5
d_gene: .
j_gene: TRBJ2-7
abundance: .
CDR3nt: TGTGCCACCTCCCTAGGGCAGGCGATCTACGAGCAGTACTTC
CDR3aa: CATSLGQAIYEQYF

v_gene: TRBV12-3/TRBV12-4
d_gene: TRBD2
j_gene: TRBJ2-1
abundance: many
CDR3nt: TGTGCCAGCAGTTCAACACTAGCGGGGGGCTTCCACAATGAGCAGTTCTTC
CDR3aa: CASSSTLAGGFHNEQFF

v_gene: TRBV12-3/TRBV12-4
d_gene: TRBD2
j_gene: TRBJ2-7
abundance: .
CDR3nt: TGTGCCAGCATTGGAGCGGGGGGCCCTCTCTACGAGCAGTACTTC
CDR3aa: CASIGAGGPLYEQYF

v_gene: TRBV12-3/TRBV12-4
d_gene: .
j_gene: TRBJ2-7
abundance: .
CDR3nt: TGTGCCAGCAGTTTAACAGGGATTTCCTACGAGCAGTACTTC
CDR3aa: CASSLTGISYEQYF

v_gene: TRBV29-1
d_gene: .
j_gene: TRBJ1-1
abundance: once
CDR3nt: TGCAGCGCCGAGGTGCGGGGGAGGAACACTGAAGCTTTCTTT
CDR3aa: CSAEVRGRNTEAFF

v_gene: TRBV6-6
d_gene: TRBD1
j_gene: TRBJ1-2
abundance: few
CDR3nt: TGTGCCAGCAGTTTAGACAGGGGCGGGAACTACACCTTC
CDR3aa: CASSLDRGGNYTF

v_gene: TRBV7-6
d_gene: .
j_gene: TRBJ1-3
abundance: few
CDR3nt: TGTGCCAGCAGCTTATATTCAGGGGAAAGCTCTGGAAACACCATATATTTT
CDR3aa: CASSLYSGESSGNTIYF

v_gene: TRBV27
d_gene: .
j_gene: TRBJ2-3
abundance: many
CDR3nt: TGTGCCAGCAGACGCACAGATACGCAGTATTTT
CDR3aa: CASRRTDTQYF

v_gene: TRBV7-4
d_gene: .
j_gene: TRBJ2-2
abundance: few
CDR3nt: TGTGCCAGCAGCTTAGCAGGGGCGAGGAACACCGGGGAGCTGTTTTTT
CDR3aa: CASSLAGARNTGELFF

v_gene: TRBV6-6
d_gene: .
j_gene: TRBJ2-3
abundance: .
CDR3nt: TGTGCCAGCAGTTACAGGACAGGGTCTGGGAGGGCAGATACGCAGTATTTT
CDR3aa: CASSYRTGSGRADTQYF

v_gene: TRBV20-1
d_gene: .
j_gene: TRBJ2-1
abundance: .
CDR3nt: TGCAGTGCTAAGGGGGGCGGGGGATTCCAATACAATGAGCAGTTCTTC
CDR3aa: CSAKGGGGFQYNEQFF

v_gene: TRBV7-9
d_gene: .
j_gene: TRBJ2-6
abundance: many
CDR3nt: TGTGCCAGCAGCTCTCGCCCCACAGGGAGAGCGGCTGGGGCCAACGTCCTGACTTTC
CDR3aa: CASSSRPTGRAAGANVLTF

v_gene: TRBV20-1
d_gene: .
j_gene: TRBJ1-1
abundance: .
CDR3nt: TGCAGTGCTAGTGGCGGCCGGAACACTGAAGCTTTCTTT
CDR3aa: CSASGGRNTEAFF

v_gene: TRBV27
d_gene: .
j_gene: TRBJ1-2
abundance: few
CDR3nt: TGTGCCAGCAGTCAGTTTAGAGGACAACCCTATGGCTACACCTTC
CDR3aa: CASSQFRGQPYGYTF

v_gene: TRBV2
d_gene: TRBD2
j_gene: TRBJ2-1
abundance: .
CDR3nt: TGTGCCAGCACCACGACTAGCGGGGACAATGAGCAGTTCTTC
CDR3aa: CASTTTSGDNEQFF

v_gene: TRBV7-6
d_gene: .
j_gene: TRBJ2-5
abundance: .
CDR3nt: TGTGCCAGCAGCTTTCGAGGACAAGTCCAAGAGACCCAGTACTTC
CDR3aa: CASSFRGQVQETQYF

v_gene: TRBV19
d_gene: .
j_gene: TRBJ2-2
abundance: once
CDR3nt: TGTGCCAGTAGTGTTGGGGGAGTTGGCGGGGAGCTGTTTTTT
CDR3aa: CASSVGGVGGELFF

v_gene: TRBV6-5
d_gene: TRBD1
j_gene: TRBJ2-2
abundance: .
CDR3nt: TGTGCCAGCAGTTACTGGGATCCGGGACAGGGGGAAGTCGGGGAGCTGTTTTTT
CDR3aa: CASSYWDPGQGEVGELFF

v_gene: TRBV19
d_gene: .
j_gene: TRBJ1-5
abundance: few
CDR3nt: TGTGCCAGTAGCGACATAAACAATCAGCCCCAGCATTTT
CDR3aa: CASSDINNQPQHF

v_gene: TRBV28
d_gene: .
j_gene: TRBJ1-5
abundance: .
CDR3nt: TGTGCCAGCACTTGGCCCGGGGGGGATCGGCAGCCCCAGCATTTT
CDR3aa: CASTWPGGDRQPQHF

v_gene: TRBV7-9
d_gene: TRBD1
j_gene: TRBJ1-2
abundance: .
CDR3nt: TGTGCCAGCAGCCCCCGGACAGGGGGCTGGAACTATGGCTACACCTTC
CDR3aa: CASSPRTGGWNYGYTF